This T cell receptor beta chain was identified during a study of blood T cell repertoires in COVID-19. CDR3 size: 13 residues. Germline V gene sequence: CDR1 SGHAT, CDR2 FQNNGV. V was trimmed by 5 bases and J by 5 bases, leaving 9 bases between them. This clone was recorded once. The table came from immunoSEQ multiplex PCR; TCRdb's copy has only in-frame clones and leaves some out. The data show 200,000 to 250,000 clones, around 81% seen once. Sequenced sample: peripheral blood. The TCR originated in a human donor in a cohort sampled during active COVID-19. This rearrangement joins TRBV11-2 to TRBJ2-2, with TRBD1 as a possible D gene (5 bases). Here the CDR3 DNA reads TGTGCCAGCAGCCCGCAGGGAACCGGGGAGCTGTTTTTT. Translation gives CASSPQGTGELFF. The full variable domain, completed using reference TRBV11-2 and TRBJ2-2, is EAGVAQSPRYKIIEKRQSVAFWCNPISGHATLYWYQQILGQGPKLLIQFQNNGVVDDSQLPKDRFSAERLKGVDSTLKIQPAKLEDSAVYLCASSPQGTGELFFGEGSRLTVL.